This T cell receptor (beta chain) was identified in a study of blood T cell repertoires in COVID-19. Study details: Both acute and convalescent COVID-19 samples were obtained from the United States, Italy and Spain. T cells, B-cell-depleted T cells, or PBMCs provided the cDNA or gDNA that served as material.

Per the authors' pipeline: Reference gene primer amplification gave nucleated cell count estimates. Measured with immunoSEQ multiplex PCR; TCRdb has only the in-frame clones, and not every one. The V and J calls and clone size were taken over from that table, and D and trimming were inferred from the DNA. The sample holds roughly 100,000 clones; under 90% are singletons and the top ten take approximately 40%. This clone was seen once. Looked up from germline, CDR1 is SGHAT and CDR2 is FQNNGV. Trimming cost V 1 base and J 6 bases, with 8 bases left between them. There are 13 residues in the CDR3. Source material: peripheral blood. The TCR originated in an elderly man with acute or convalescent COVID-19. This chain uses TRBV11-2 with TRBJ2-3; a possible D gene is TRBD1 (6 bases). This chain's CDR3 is CASSLAGDDTQYF. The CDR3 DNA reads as TGTGCCAGCAGCTTAGCAGGGGACGATACGCAGTATTTT.